These 29 T cell receptor beta chains originate from one sample sequenced in a study of human T cells and chemical hapten exposure. Time point denoted: healthy volunteer bleed at 6 weeks. Someone pulled total RNA out of unfractionated whole blood. TCRdb recomputed calls from the RACE reads with MiXCR, one row per CDR3 protein. Here the sample spans 65,000 or so distinct CDR3 sequences, about 6% being singletons. Material: whole blood. These receptors originate from a female donor in good health. Some clones in this sample may be carry-over from other donors' samples.

This clonotype showed up many times. The chain recombines TRBV7-8 with TRBJ2-5; D is unresolved. The V and J ends lost 1 base and 3 bases respectively, with 15 bases between them. The CDR3 is 16 residues long. From germline, CDR1 is SGHVS and CDR2 FQNEAQ. The CDR3 sequence: CASSLVLGNREETQYF. DNA of the CDR3: TGTGCCAGCAGCTTAGTTTTGGGGAATAGAGAAGAGACCCAGTACTTC. The full variable domain, its missing parts supplied by reference TRBV7-8 and TRBJ2-5, is GAGVSQSPRYKVAKRGQDVALRCDPISGHVSLFWYQQALGQGPEFLTYFQNEAQLDKSGLPSDRFFAERPEGSVSTLKIQRTQQEDSAVYLCASSLVLGNREETQYFGPGTRLLVL.

This clonotype was counted only a few times. The chain couples TRBV28 to TRBJ1-5; TRBD1 matches 8 bases. Germline V gives CDR1 MDHEN, CDR2 SYDVKM. CDR3 length: 15 amino acids. J was trimmed by 6 bases and V by 4 bases; bases with no gene match: 8. In DNA, the CDR3 is TGTGCCAGCAGTTCCCCGACAGGGGAGGGTCAGCCCCAGCATTTT. Amino acids: CASSSPTGEGQPQHF.

V gene TRBV28 combines with J gene TRBJ1-4; D not certain. CDR3 length equals 15 residues. The germline gives CDR1 MDHEN, CDR2 SYDVKM. The V gene lost 4 bases and the J gene lost 6 bases, with 15 bases spanning the gap. CDR3 in amino acids: CASSSPGQPDEKLFF. In nucleotides, the CDR3 is TGTGCCAGCAGTTCCCCGGGCCAGCCCGATGAAAAACTGTTTTTT.

The rearrangement uses TRBV4-2 and TRBJ2-3; no clear D. The CDR3 runs 13 residues. Per the germline V gene, CDR1 is LGHNA and CDR2 is YNFKEQ. The V and J ends lost 4 bases and 4 bases respectively, with 9 bases between them. The CDR3 here is CASSPMASDTQYF. CDR3 sequence (DNA): TGTGCCAGCAGCCCTATGGCATCAGATACGCAGTATTTT.

This clonotype has more than one count but fewer than ten. J is TRBJ2-3 and V is TRBV19; 8 nucleotides match TRBD2. Trimming took 5 bases from V and 3 from J; bases not matched to a gene: 10. The germline gives CDR1 LNHDA, CDR2 SQIVND (reference sequence). The CDR3 consists of 16 residues. CDR3 DNA sequence: TGTGCCAGTAGTCCCCGGAGCGGGAGATCGACAGATACGCAGTATTTT. Amino acid sequence: CASSPRSGRSTDTQYF.

This clonotype was seen many times. The V call is TRBV6-1, the J call TRBJ2-3; 7 nucleotides line up with TRBD2. The CDR3 length is 14 residues. The V gene's germline CDR1 is MNHNS and CDR2 SASEGT. The V and J ends lost 4 bases and 6 bases, in that order; junction bases with no gene match: 7. This chain's CDR3 is CASSGLAATDTQYF. CDR3 nucleotides: TGTGCCAGCAGTGGTCTAGCGGCCACCGATACGCAGTATTTT.

Concerning this clonotype: This clone may be a read error of a much larger clone one base away. The genes are TRBV29-1 and TRBJ1-2, with D possibly being TRBD1 (5 bases). Per the germline V gene, CDR1 is SQVTM and CDR2 is ANQGSEA. This CDR3 is built from 11 residues. The CDR3 sequence: CSVDQGPGYNF. The CDR3 DNA is TGCAGCGTTGATCAGGGTCCAGGCTACAACTTC.

The V gene is TRBV7-2, the J gene TRBJ1-2; perhaps TRBD1 as D (6 bases). V was shortened by 6 bases and J by 2 bases, with 16 bases between the two germline ends. The V gene's germline CDR1 is SGHTA and CDR2 FQGNSA. The CDR3 has 15 amino acids. The CDR3 protein is CASSPGGGTNYGYTF. Here the CDR3 DNA reads TGTGCCAGCAGTCCCGGGGGGGGGACAAACTATGGCTACACCTTC.

The table lists this clonotype with a few counts. The chain uses TRBV20-1 and TRBJ2-3, with TRBD2 matching 13 bases. Per the germline V gene, CDR1 is DFQATT and CDR2 is SNEGSKA (reference sequence). The CDR3 is 15 amino acids. Trimming removed 4 bases from V and 5 bases from J; junction bases left unmatched: 6. The DNA of the CDR3 is TGCAGTGCTACAACTAGCGGGAGGGCCATAGATACGCAGTATTTT. It specifies CSATTSGRAIDTQYF.

The table lists this clonotype with many counts. The V call is TRBV6-2 or TRBV6-3, the J call TRBJ2-3; D unresolved. CDR3 length: 14 amino acids. CDR1 and CDR2 (germline): MNHEY, SVGEGT. V dropped 5 bases and J dropped 0 bases, with 9 bases sitting between them. CDR3 in amino acids: CASSQDMSTDTQYF. The CDR3 coding sequence is TGTGCCAGCAGTCAAGACATGAGCACAGATACGCAGTATTTT.

The chain uses TRBV5-5 and TRBJ2-1, with D possibly being TRBD1 (6 bases). The CDR3 covers 16 residues. V lost 5 bases to trimming and J lost 0 bases, with 15 bases between them. Germline V gene data show CDR1 as SGHKS and CDR2 as YYEKEE (reference sequence). CDR3: CASRGQSRSSYNEQFF. The CDR3 DNA reads as TGTGCCAGCAGGGGACAATCCCGAAGCTCCTACAATGAGCAGTTCTTC.

This clonotype occurred many times. The rearrangement joins TRBV13 to TRBJ2-5, with D uncertain. The CDR3 is 12 amino acids. Deletions cut 5 bases from V and 4 bases from J, with 8 bases between. Germline CDR1 is PRHDT and CDR2 is FYEKMQ (reference sequence). The CDR3 DNA reads as TGTGCCAGCAGCGCCGCCCCAGAGACCCAGTACTTC. This encodes CASSAAPETQYF.

As to this clonotype: It may be a read error: a sequence one base away is much more abundant. The chain recombines TRBV5-5 with TRBJ2-3, with D possibly matching TRBD2 (6 bases). The germline V and J ends were trimmed by 2 bases and 6 bases, with 19 bases remaining between them. The CDR3 has 16 residues. Germline CDR1 reads SGHKS; CDR2 reads YYEKEE (reference sequence). CDR3 nucleotides: TGTGCCAGCAGCTTAGATTGGGACTGGGCCAGGGATACGCAGTATTTT. It specifies CASSLDWDWARDTQYF.

The V call is TRBV12-3 or TRBV12-4, the J call TRBJ1-2; the D is unclear. V lost 5 bases and J lost 0, with 13 bases in between. CDR3 length equals 15 residues. CDR3 in amino acids: CASSRQGSTNYGYTF. The CDR3 DNA reads TGTGCCAGCAGTCGTCAAGGATCCACTAACTATGGCTACACCTTC.

The V and J genes are TRBV29-1 and TRBJ2-1; 11 nucleotides agree with TRBD2. The CDR3 sequence is 15 residues long. Germline CDR1 and CDR2: SQVTM and ANQGSEA. V shed 7 bases, J shed 4 bases, and the junction held 9 bases outside the gene matches. CDR3 protein: CSEGSGTSGYNEQFF. CDR3 bases: TGCAGCGAGGGGAGCGGGACTAGCGGATACAATGAGCAGTTCTTC.

This clonotype was counted many times. V is TRBV28 and J is TRBJ2-3; D gene unclear. The length of the CDR3 is 10 residues. V was clipped by 3 bases and J by 9 bases, with 4 bases between them. Germline assignment: CDR1 MDHEN and CDR2 SYDVKM. The DNA of the CDR3 is TGTGCCAGCAGTTTCCGGACGCAGTATTTT. It encodes CASSFRTQYF.

This clonotype occurred a few times. The J gene is TRBJ1-1, the V gene TRBV18; D uncertain. Germline assignment: CDR1 KGHSH and CDR2 LQKENI. There are 14 residues in the CDR3. The V gene lost 1 base and the J gene lost 0 bases, with 6 bases spanning the gap. CDR3 amino acids: CASSPLGMNTEAFF. CDR3 coding DNA: TGTGCCAGCTCACCACTTGGTATGAACACTGAAGCTTTCTTT. Together with reference TRBV18 and TRBJ1-1, the CDR3 gives the full variable domain: NAGVMQNPRHLVRRRGQEARLRCSPMKGHSHVYWYRQLPEEGLKFMVYLQKENIIDESGMPKERFSAEFPKEGPSILRIQQVVRGDSAAYFCASSPLGMNTEAFFGQGTRLTVV.

Ten or more counts support this clonotype. The J gene is TRBJ2-5, the V gene TRBV11-2, with TRBD2 identical over 8 bases. Trimming took 5 bases from V and 4 from J; bases not matched to a gene: 6. The CDR3 spans 14 residues. The V gene's germline CDR1 is SGHAT and CDR2 FQNNGV. The CDR3 nucleotides are TGTGCCAGCAGCCTGATAGCGGGGTTAGAGACCCAGTACTTC. This sequence encodes CASSLIAGLETQYF.

This clonotype was counted between two and nine times. The chain uses TRBV3-1 and TRBJ1-2, with D perhaps TRBD1 (5 bases). Germline V lookup: CDR1 LGHDT, CDR2 YNNKEL (reference sequence). This CDR3 is 15 amino acids long. V lost 2 bases and J lost 5, with 15 bases in between. CDR3 DNA: TGTGCCAGCAGCCAAATGGGCAGGGAGGGGTATGGCTACACCTTC. Amino acid sequence: CASSQMGREGYGYTF.

To note about this clonotype: A read error is possible here, since a much larger clone lies one base away. The V and J genes are TRBV20-1 and TRBJ2-7; 7 nucleotides agree with TRBD1. The ends lost 1 base at V and 8 bases at J; junction bases unmatched: 11. The germline V gene encodes CDR1 DFQATT and CDR2 SNEGSKA (reference sequence). The CDR3 extends over 14 amino acids. CDR3 sequence reads: CSARVPGQRYKQYF. The CDR3 coding sequence is TGCAGTGCTAGAGTCCCGGGACAGAGGTACAAGCAGTACTTC.

This clonotype has just a few counts. This sequence joins TRBV20-1 and TRBJ2-5, with 9 nucleotides matching TRBD1. CDR3 size: 14 residues. V dropped 2 bases and J dropped 5; count of bases not matched to a gene: 6. CDR1 DFQATT and CDR2 SNEGSKA come from the germline V gene (reference sequence). CDR3 loop: CSARSRTGGETQYF. CDR3 DNA sequence: TGCAGTGCTAGATCAAGAACAGGGGGCGAGACCCAGTACTTC.

This clonotype has a count of ten or more. V and J are TRBV5-1 and TRBJ2-2; 10 positions agree with TRBD1. From germline, CDR1 is SGHRS and CDR2 YFSETQ. After removal of 5 bases from V and 3 bases from J, the junction contained 4 bases not matched to a gene. The CDR3 length is 15 residues. The CDR3 DNA sequence: TGCGCCAGCAGTTCGGACAGGGGGGACACCGGGGAGCTGTTTTTT. Translating gives CASSSDRGDTGELFF.

This clonotype was observed a handful of times. This chain joins TRBV4-3 and TRBJ2-5; D is unresolved. Per germline, CDR1 LGHNA and CDR2 YSLEER. Trimming removed 3 bases from V and 5 bases from J, with 10 bases in between. The CDR3 sequence is 13 residues long. This CDR3 is CASSQAKWETQYF. The CDR3 DNA reads TGCGCCAGCAGCCAGGCGAAGTGGGAGACCCAGTACTTC.

This clonotype showed up just a few times. V usage is TRBV3-1 and J usage is TRBJ1-2; D remains ambiguous. CDR1 LGHDT and CDR2 YNNKEL come from the germline V gene (reference sequence). V shed 1 base and J shed 2 bases, with 8 bases lying between them. The CDR3 totals 14 residues. CDR3 sequence reads: CASSQVPGNYGYTF. The CDR3 DNA reads as TGTGCCAGCAGCCAAGTGCCGGGAAACTATGGCTACACCTTC.

The chain joins TRBV6-1 to TRBJ1-2, with no clear D. V lost 2 bases, J lost 0 bases, and 10 bases lay in between. The germline V gene encodes CDR1 MNHNS and CDR2 SASEGT. There are 15 residues in the CDR3. CDR3 DNA sequence: TGTGCCAGCAGTGAAAAACTGGGGACTAACTATGGCTACACCTTC. It specifies CASSEKLGTNYGYTF.

This clonotype was seen a handful of times. The chain employs TRBV6-5 and TRBJ1-1; D not resolved. Germline V CDR1 and CDR2: MNHEY, SVGAGI. V dropped 10 bases and J dropped 3 bases, with 18 bases sitting between them. This CDR3 spans 14 amino acids. The CDR3 DNA reads TGTGCCAACACCTACTCCGGGAGGCACACTGAAGCTTTCTTT. Translated: CANTYSGRHTEAFF.

This clonotype was detected many times. The CDR3 bases are TGTGCCAGCAGTTTCGACAGTAAATACTATGGCTACACCTTC. It is translated as CASSFDSKYYGYTF. The chain employs TRBV6-6 and TRBJ1-2; D perhaps matches TRBD1 (5 bases). V was trimmed by 4 bases and J by 3 bases, leaving 12 bases between them. Per the germline V gene, CDR1 is MNHNY and CDR2 is SVGAGI (reference sequence). CDR3 size: 14 residues.

The chain combines TRBV5-1 with TRBJ1-4; D unclear. CDR1 is SGHRS, CDR2 YFSETQ, per germline. The V end lost 4 bases, the J end lost 2 bases, and 12 bases lay between the germline ends. The CDR3 runs to 15 residues. The CDR3 protein is CASSRGQTTNEKLFF. CDR3 nucleotides: TGCGCCAGCAGCCGAGGGCAGACCACTAATGAAAAACTGTTTTTT.

There are a few counts of this clonotype. The V call is TRBV20-1, the J call TRBJ2-7; TRBD2 aligns across 7 bases. This CDR3 contains 16 residues. CDR1 and CDR2 from the germline V gene are DFQATT and SNEGSKA (reference sequence). With V trimmed by 4 bases and J by 3 bases, 15 bases remained unmatched. The CDR3 loop reads CSAIPPLAEVLYEQYF. CDR3 DNA sequence: TGCAGTGCTATACCCCCCCTAGCGGAGGTCCTCTACGAGCAGTACTTC.